This TCR beta chain was sequenced for a study of blood T cell repertoires in COVID-19. Across the whole study: Whether acute or convalescent, the COVID-19 samples came from the United States, Italy and Spain.

Produced via immunoSEQ multiplex PCR; TCRdb's table is partial and in-frame only. This repertoire shows about 110,000 clones, roughly 76% found once; its top ten account for roughly 9.4%. V lost 1 base, J lost 6 bases, and 0 bases stayed unmatched. CDR3 size: 13 residues. Germline assignment: CDR1 GTSNPN and CDR2 SVGIG (reference sequence). Specimen: peripheral blood. This clonotype originated in an older woman with acute or convalescent COVID-19. The gene calls are TRBV30 and TRBJ2-1; 10 nucleotides align to TRBD2. The CDR3 loop reads CAWSGLAGNEQFF. The CDR3 nucleotides read TGTGCCTGGAGTGGACTAGCGGGCAATGAGCAGTTCTTC.